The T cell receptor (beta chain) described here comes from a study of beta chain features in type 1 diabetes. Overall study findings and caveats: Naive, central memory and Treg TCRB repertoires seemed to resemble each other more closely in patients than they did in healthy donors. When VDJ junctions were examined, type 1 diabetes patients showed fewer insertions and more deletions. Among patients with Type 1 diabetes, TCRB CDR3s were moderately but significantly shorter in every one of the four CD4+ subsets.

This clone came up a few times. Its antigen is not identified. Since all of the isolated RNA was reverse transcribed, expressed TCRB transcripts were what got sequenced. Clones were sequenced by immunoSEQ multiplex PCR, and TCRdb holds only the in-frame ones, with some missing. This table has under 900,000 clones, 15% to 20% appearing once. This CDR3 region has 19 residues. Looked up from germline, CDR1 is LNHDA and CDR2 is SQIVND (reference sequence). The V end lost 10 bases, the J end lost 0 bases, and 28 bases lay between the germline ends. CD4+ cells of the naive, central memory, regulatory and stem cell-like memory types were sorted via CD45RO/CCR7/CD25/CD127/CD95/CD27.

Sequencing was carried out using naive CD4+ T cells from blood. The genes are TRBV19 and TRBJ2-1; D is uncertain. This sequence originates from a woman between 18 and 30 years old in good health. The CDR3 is CATTIRVSSFGSSYNEQFF. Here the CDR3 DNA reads TGTGCCACAACGATTCGAGTGTCGTCTTTCGGCAGCTCCTACAATGAGCAGTTCTTC.